Listed below are T cell receptor beta chains from one sample, sequenced in a study of molecular identifiers for immune sequencing clone quantification. TCRdb reprocessed the PCR reads with MiXCR, giving one entry per CDR3 protein. The data show some 680,000 distinct CDR3 sequences, roughly 27% seen once. Material: naive CD8+ T cells from blood, with Jurkat cell RNA spiked in. Receptor source: a human donor in good health. Some libraries in this study had Jurkat cell RNA spiked in. Each CDR3 is given without its conserved first and last residue. Fields, in order: V gene, CDR3 protein.

v_gene: TRBV29-1
CDR3aa: SVPRQNQETQY

v_gene: TRBV6-2/TRBV6-3
CDR3aa: ASSYSKSWTSYEQY

v_gene: TRBV12-3/TRBV12-4
CDR3aa: ASSSGGRAHLGEQF

v_gene: TRBV19
CDR3aa: ASDPGQGDNEQF

v_gene: TRBV5-1
CDR3aa: ASSLASIMNTEAF

v_gene: TRBV4-1
CDR3aa: ASSSLVNTEAF

v_gene: TRBV7-9
CDR3aa: ARSPPRDRGNQATQY

v_gene: TRBV30
CDR3aa: AWGWLGGDTQY

v_gene: TRBV9
CDR3aa: ASSVGQSKAKNIQY

v_gene: TRBV10-3
CDR3aa: AISELGRSEDTQY

v_gene: TRBV4-1
CDR3aa: ASSQENSLNTEAF

v_gene: TRBV3-1
CDR3aa: ASSSPDLGVVGTEAF

v_gene: TRBV4-3
CDR3aa: ANSQDGAGYYGYT

v_gene: TRBV5-1
CDR3aa: ASSYTTGTGANVLT

v_gene: TRBV15
CDR3aa: ATRTFRGNEQY

v_gene: TRBV7-3
CDR3aa: ARSHVGGGTEAF

v_gene: TRBV4-1
CDR3aa: ASSQSGGQPANEKLF

v_gene: TRBV7-2
CDR3aa: ASSLALLAGAPQDTQY

v_gene: TRBV30
CDR3aa: AWSRGSYNEQF

v_gene: TRBV30
CDR3aa: AWRTYVGYEQY

v_gene: TRBV7-3
CDR3aa: ASSATTTYNEQF

v_gene: TRBV4-1
CDR3aa: ASSRPGDRNEQY

v_gene: TRBV5-1
CDR3aa: ASCLVADGNTIY

v_gene: TRBV20-1
CDR3aa: SAPLAGGPYEQY

v_gene: TRBV4-1
CDR3aa: ASSQAALSTEAF

v_gene: TRBV10-1
CDR3aa: ASSHGPNHEQY